These 5 T cell receptor beta chains came from one sample sequenced in a study of Tregs in tolerant kidney transplant recipients (dated by TCRdb to the late 2010s). Interpreted using the paper, the time point label stands for: blood sample drawn before combined kidney and bone marrow transplant. Preparation of the library involved the immunoSEQ multiplex PCR assay. The table was pulled from immuneACCESS by TCRdb, which kept in-frame rearrangements only. Such tables lose some clones; where checked, under half of the loss comes from unresolved V genes, and the rest has no known cause. Across this sample there are about 73,000 clones, with approximately 90% seen only once. The top ten hold approximately 0.35% of the sample. Specimen: Tregs from blood, collected before the transplant. These receptors were obtained from a human donor who received a combined kidney and bone marrow transplant.

The chain links TRBV11-2 to TRBJ2-1, with 8 bases identical to TRBD2. V was clipped by 2 bases and J by 9 bases; unmatched bases: 9. CDR3 length: 15 residues. The germline CDR1 and CDR2 sequences are SGHAT and FQNNGV. CDR3 bases: TGTGCCAGCAGCTTAACGGGAGGGCCGACGGTTGAGCAGTTCTTC. This codes for CASSLTGGPTVEQFF.

This clone was detected only a few times. CDR3 DNA sequence: TGTGCCAGTAGTATAGCGGTAGCCAAAAACATTCAGTACTTC. Its translation is CASSIAVAKNIQYF. The chain couples TRBV19 to TRBJ2-4, with D unclear. The germline CDR1 and CDR2 sequences are LNHDA and SQIVND (reference sequence). The CDR3 spans 14 residues. Trimming took off 1 base at V and 0 bases at J, with 4 bases between the two ends. The complete variable domain, with remaining parts taken from reference TRBV19 and TRBJ2-4, reads DGGITQSPKYLFRKEGQNVTLSCEQNLNHDAMYWYRQDPGQGLRLIYYSQIVNDFQKGDIAEGYSVSREKKESFPLTVTSAQKNPTAFYLCASSIAVAKNIQYFGAGTRLSVL.

V is TRBV6-6 and J is TRBJ2-7; D might be TRBD1 or TRBD2, each matching 5 bases. The germline gives CDR1 MNHNY, CDR2 SVGAGI (reference sequence). V lost 5 bases and J lost 7, with 12 bases in between. This CDR3 contains 12 residues. CDR3 sequence: CASSGTAREQYF. CDR3 in DNA: TGTGCCAGCAGTGGGACCGCCAGAGAGCAGTACTTC.

In this sample, this clone turned up once. V and J are TRBV6-5 and TRBJ1-1; TRBD1 is a possible D gene (6 bases). Germline CDR1 MNHEY, CDR2 SVGAGI. V lost 7 bases, J lost 5 bases, and 20 bases lay in between. The CDR3 loop spans 15 amino acids. The CDR3: CASTKRGQGDTEAFF. The CDR3 DNA reads as TGTGCCAGCACTAAAAGGGGACAAGGAGATACTGAAGCTTTCTTT.

The chain joins TRBV4-2 to TRBJ1-2, with D uncertain. Germline lookup yields CDR1 LGHNA and CDR2 YNFKEQ. This CDR3 comprises 17 residues. V dropped 0 bases and J dropped 3 bases, with 17 bases sitting between them. The CDR3 nucleotides read TGTGCCAGCAGCCAAGATGGCAGTCGAGGGAAGGACTATGGCTACACCTTC. Translated: CASSQDGSRGKDYGYTF.